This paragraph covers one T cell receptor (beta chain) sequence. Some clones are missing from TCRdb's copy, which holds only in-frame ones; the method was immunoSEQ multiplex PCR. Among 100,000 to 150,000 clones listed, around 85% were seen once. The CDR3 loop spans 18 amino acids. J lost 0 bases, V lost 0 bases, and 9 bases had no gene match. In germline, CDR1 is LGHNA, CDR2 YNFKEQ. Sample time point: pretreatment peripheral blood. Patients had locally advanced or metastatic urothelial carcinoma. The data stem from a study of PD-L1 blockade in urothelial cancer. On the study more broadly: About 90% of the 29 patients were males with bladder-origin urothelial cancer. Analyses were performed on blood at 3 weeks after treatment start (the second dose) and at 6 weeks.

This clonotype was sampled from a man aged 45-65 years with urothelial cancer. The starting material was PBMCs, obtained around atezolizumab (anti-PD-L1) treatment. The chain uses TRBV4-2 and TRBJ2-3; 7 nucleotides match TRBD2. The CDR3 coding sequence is TGTGCCAGCAGCCAAGACGACGGGAGGTACTCTAGCACAGATACGCAGTATTTT. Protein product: CASSQDDGRYSSTDTQYF.